Sequencing of this T cell receptor beta chain was carried out in a study of shared clonotypes between healthy human individuals. Trimming at V came to 5 bases and at J to 5 bases, leaving 5 bases not matched to a gene. The length of the CDR3 is 14 residues. CDR1 is ENHRY, CDR2 SYGVKD, per germline. Here immunoSEQ multiplex PCR was the method, and the copy in TCRdb shows in-frame clones only, minus some. The table has approximately 840,000 clones, 90% to 97% seen once; the top ten hold under 0.3%. CD45RO-negative cells were positively selected for CCR7, leaving out terminally differentiated effector memory CD45RA+ cells.

V usage is TRBV10-3 and J usage is TRBJ2-1, with 8 positions matching TRBD2. The origin of this receptor is a man aged 30-40 years in good health. Input material: naive CD8+ T cells sorted from blood. The CDR3, as DNA: TGTGCCATCAGTATGCGGGAGGCCCACAATGAGCAGTTCTTC. Its translation: CAISMREAHNEQFF.